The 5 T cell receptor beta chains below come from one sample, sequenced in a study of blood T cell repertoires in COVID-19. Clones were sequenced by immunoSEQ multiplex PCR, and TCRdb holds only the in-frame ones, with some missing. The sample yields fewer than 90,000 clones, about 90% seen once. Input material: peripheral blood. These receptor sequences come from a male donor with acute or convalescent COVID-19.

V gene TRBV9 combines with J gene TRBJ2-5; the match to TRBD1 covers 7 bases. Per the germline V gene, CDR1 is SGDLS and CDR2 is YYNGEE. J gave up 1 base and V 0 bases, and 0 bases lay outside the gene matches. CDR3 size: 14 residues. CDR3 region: CASSVGTGQETQYF. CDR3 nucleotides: TGTGCCAGCAGCGTAGGGACAGGCCAAGAGACCCAGTACTTC.

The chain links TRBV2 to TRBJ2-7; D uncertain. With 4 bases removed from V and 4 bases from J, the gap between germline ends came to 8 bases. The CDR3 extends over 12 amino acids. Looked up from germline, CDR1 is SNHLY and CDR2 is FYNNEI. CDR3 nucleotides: TGTGCCAGCAGTGGGGCTGGATACGAGCAGTACTTC. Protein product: CASSGAGYEQYF.

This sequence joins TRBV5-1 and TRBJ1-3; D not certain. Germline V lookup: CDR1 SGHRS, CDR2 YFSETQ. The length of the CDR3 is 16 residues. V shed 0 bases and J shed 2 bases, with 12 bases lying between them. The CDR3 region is CASSLDFGRPGNTIYF. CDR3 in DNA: TGCGCCAGCAGCTTGGATTTTGGCAGGCCTGGAAACACCATATATTTT.

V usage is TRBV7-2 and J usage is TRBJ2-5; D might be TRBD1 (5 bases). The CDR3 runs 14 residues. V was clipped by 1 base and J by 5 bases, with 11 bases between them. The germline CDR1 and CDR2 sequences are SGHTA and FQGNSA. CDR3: CASSLDPGKETQYF. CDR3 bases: TGTGCCAGCAGCTTAGATCCAGGGAAGGAGACCCAGTACTTC.

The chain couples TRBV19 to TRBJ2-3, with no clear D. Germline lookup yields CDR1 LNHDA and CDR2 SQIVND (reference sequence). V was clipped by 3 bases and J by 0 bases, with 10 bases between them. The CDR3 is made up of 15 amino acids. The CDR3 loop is CASSIGGSSTDTQYF. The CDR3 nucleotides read TGTGCCAGTAGTATTGGCGGATCTAGCACAGATACGCAGTATTTT.